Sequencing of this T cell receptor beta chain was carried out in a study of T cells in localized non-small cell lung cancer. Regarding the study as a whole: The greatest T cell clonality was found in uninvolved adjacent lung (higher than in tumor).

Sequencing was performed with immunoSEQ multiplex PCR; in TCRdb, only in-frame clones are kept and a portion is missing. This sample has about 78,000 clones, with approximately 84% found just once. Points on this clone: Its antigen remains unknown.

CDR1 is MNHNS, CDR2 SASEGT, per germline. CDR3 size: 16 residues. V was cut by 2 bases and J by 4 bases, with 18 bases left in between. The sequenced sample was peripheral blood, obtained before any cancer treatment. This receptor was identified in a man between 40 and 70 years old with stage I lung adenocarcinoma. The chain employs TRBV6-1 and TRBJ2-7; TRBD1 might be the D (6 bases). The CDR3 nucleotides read TGTGCCAGCAGTGAAATCCCGGGACAAGGTTCTTACGAGCAGTACTTC. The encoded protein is CASSEIPGQGSYEQYF.